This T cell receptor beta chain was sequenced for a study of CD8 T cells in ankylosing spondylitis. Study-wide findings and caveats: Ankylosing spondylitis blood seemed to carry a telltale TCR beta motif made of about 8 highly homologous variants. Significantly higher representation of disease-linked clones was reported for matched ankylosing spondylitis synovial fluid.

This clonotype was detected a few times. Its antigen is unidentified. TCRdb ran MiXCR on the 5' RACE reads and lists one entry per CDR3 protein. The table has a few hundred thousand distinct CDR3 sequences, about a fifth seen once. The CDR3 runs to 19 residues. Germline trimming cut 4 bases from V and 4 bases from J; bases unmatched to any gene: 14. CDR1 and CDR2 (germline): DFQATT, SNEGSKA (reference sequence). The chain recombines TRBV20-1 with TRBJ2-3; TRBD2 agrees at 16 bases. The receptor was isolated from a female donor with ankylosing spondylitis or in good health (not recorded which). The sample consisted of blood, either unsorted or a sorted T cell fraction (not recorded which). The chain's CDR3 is CSATGTSGRANLLADTQYF. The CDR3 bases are TGCAGTGCTACCGGGACTAGCGGGAGGGCCAATCTATTGGCAGATACGCAGTATTTT.